This entry is about one T cell receptor beta chain. The sample comes from a study of neoadjuvant anti-PD-1 for oral cavity cancer. Regarding time point: after neoadjuvant nivolumab, at surgical resection. Libraries were prepared by immunoSEQ multiplex PCR; TCRdb keeps only in-frame clonotypes and omits some of them. The repertoire holds some 9,800 clones, roughly 61% seen once, with roughly 4.2% in the top ten. The ends were cut back, 4 bases at V and 5 bases at J, with 9 bases in the middle. CDR3 length: 12 residues. Per germline, CDR1 WSHSY and CDR2 SAAADI. V and J are TRBV10-2 and TRBJ2-7; D is undetermined. The material sequenced was PBMCs, taken after nivolumab (anti-PD-1) treatment. The receptor's source is a person between 40 and 85 years old with oral cavity squamous cell carcinoma. The CDR3 region has the DNA TGCGCCAGCAGTGTTCTTGGCGACGAGCAGTACTTC. Translating it yields CASSVLGDEQYF.